This TCR beta chain originates from a study of CD8+CD57+ T cells in acquired aplastic anemia. The wider study: Sorted CD4+ and CD8+ cells yielded DNA averaging around 3 ug. Study results and limitations: Patients and controls had CD8+ Simpson's diversity values that were not significantly distinct.

Genomic DNA acted as the template from which TCR beta VDJ combination and CDR3 sequence profiling were carried out. TCRdb ran MiXCR on the reads and lists one entry per CDR3 protein. The repertoire holds 150,000 to 200,000 distinct CDR3 sequences, about half seen once, with about 1.7% in the top ten. Sequencing involved patients with CD8+CD57+ cell expansion previously shown by flow cytometry. The enrolled patients all had severe acquired aplastic anemia. The CDR3 loop spans 15 amino acids. CDR1 and CDR2 from the germline V gene are DFQATT and SNEGSKA (reference sequence). V shed 3 bases and J 4 bases; nucleotides not matched to a gene: 6. This clonotype was recorded many times. No antigen is known for it.

The receptor was isolated from a human donor with aplastic anemia. Sequencing was done on a sample of sorted CD4+, CD8+, or CD8+CD57+ T cells (not recorded which) from PBMCs. The chain couples TRBV20-1 to TRBJ2-1, with 10 bases matching TRBD1. CDR3 bases: TGCAGTGCTAGTTCGGGACAGGGGATTTACAATGAGCAGTTCTTC. It translates to CSASSGQGIYNEQFF.